Reported below is one T cell receptor (beta chain). Other DNA sequences of this sample code for an identical CDR3. The entry originates in a study of blood T cell repertoires in COVID-19. This CDR3 is 13 amino acids long. Trimming left V 3 bases short and J 4 bases short, with 7 bases between. Germline V gives CDR1 LNHDA, CDR2 SQIVND (reference sequence). Profiled with immunoSEQ multiplex PCR; TCRdb holds only in-frame clones, not every one. Among around 150,000 clones listed, around 87% were seen once. Material: peripheral blood. The clonotype comes from a woman aged 65 to 85 with COVID-19, enrolled during active disease. The chain combines TRBV19 with TRBJ1-5; D may be TRBD1 (5 bases). CDR3 residues: CASSMGGNQPQHF. CDR3 coding DNA: TGTGCCAGTAGTATGGGGGGGAATCAGCCCCAGCATTTT.